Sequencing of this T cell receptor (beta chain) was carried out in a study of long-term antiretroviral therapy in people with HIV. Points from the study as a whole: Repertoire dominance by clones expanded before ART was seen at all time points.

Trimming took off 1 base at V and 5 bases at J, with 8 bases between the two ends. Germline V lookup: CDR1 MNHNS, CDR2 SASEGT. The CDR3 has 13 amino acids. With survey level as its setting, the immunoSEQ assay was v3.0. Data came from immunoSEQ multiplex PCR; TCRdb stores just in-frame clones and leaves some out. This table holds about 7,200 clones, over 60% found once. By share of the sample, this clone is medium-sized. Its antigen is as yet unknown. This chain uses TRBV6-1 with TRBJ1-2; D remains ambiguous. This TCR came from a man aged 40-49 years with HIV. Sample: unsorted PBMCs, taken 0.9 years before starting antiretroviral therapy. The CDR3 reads CASSEDGRYGYTF. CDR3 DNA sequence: TGTGCCAGCAGTGAAGACGGACGTTATGGCTACACCTTC.